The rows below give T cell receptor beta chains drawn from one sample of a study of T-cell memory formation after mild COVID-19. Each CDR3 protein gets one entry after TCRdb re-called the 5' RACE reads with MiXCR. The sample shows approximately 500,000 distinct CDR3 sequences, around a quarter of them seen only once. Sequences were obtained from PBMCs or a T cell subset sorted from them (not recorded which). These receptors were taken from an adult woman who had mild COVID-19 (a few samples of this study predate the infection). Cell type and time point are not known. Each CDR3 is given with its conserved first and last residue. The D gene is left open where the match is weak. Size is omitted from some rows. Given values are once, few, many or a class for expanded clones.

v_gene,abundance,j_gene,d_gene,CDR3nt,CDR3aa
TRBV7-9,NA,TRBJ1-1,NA,TGTGCCAGCAGCACCTATGGGGCGGGGCCGAACACTGAAGCTTTCTTT,CASSTYGAGPNTEAFF
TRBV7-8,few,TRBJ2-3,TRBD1,TGTGCCAGCAGCTTACCCACCACAGGGGTAGACACAGATACGCAGTATTTT,CASSLPTTGVDTDTQYF
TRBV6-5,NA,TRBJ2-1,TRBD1,TGTGCCAGCTGGCCAACAGGGGGAACGCGGAATGAGCAGTTCTTC,CASWPTGGTRNEQFF
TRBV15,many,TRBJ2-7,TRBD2,TGTGCCACCAGCGGCCCCGGGACTAGCTCCTACGAGCAGTACTTC,CATSGPGTSSYEQYF
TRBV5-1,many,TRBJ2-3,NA,TGCGCCAGCAGCCTGGGGGGGCCGGCAGATACGCAGTATTTT,CASSLGGPADTQYF
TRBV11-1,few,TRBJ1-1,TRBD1,TGTGCCAGCAGCTTTTCAATCGCGGGACAGTCCAACACTGAAGCTTTCTTT,CASSFSIAGQSNTEAFF
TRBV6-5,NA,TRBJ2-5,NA,TGTGCCAGCAGTTACTCGCAGGGGGGTTGGGAGACCCAGTACTTC,CASSYSQGGWETQYF
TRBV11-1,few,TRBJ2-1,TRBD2,TGTGCCAGCAGCCGACTAGCGGGGGCCTCCTACAATGAGCAGTTCTTC,CASSRLAGASYNEQFF
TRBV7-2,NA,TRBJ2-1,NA,TGTGCCAGCAGCCCGGGCCGAAGGGGCGCGGGAGAGCAGTTCTTC,CASSPGRRGAGEQFF
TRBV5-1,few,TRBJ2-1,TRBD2,TGCGCCAGCAGCCGCGCGCTAGCGGGGGGATACAATGAGCAGTTCTTC,CASSRALAGGYNEQFF
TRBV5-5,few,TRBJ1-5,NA,TGTGCCAGCAGCTTCATTCCAGGGGCGGGAAATCAGCCCCAGCATTTT,CASSFIPGAGNQPQHF
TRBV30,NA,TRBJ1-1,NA,TGTGCCTGGAGGAGGACAGCGAACACTGAAGCTTTCTTT,CAWRRTANTEAFF
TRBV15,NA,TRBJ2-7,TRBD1,TGTGCCACCAGCGACCGGGACAGGTCCTACGAGCAGTACTTC,CATSDRDRSYEQYF
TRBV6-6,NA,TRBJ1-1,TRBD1,TGTGCCAGCAGTTACACAGGGGAAGGCACTGAAGCTTTCTTT,CASSYTGEGTEAFF
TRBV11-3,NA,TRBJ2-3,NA,TGTGCCAGCAGCTTATCATTGGCCTGGGGGCCCACAGATACGCAGTATTTT,CASSLSLAWGPTDTQYF
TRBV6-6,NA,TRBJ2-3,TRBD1,TGTGCCAGCAGTTACCCTACCGGGACAGGGTCAGATACGCAGTATTTT,CASSYPTGTGSDTQYF
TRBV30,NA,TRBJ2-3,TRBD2,TGTGCCTGGAGTGTACTAGCGGGGGTCACAGATACGCAGTATTTT,CAWSVLAGVTDTQYF
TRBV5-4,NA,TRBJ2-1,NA,TGTGCCAGCAGGAATTTTGCTCGGGATGAGCAGTTCTTC,CASRNFARDEQFF
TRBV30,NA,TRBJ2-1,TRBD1,TGTGCCTGGAGGTGGACAGGGGGCTCCTACAATGAGCAGTTCTTC,CAWRWTGGSYNEQFF
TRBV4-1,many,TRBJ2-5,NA,TGCGCCAGCAGCCCCACAGGGCTCCGAGAGACCCAGTACTTC,CASSPTGLRETQYF
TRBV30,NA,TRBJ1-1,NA,TGTGCCGAGGAAAGAGTGGGCACTGAAGCTTTCTTT,CAEERVGTEAFF
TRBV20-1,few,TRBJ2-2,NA,TGCAGTGCTAGGGAGCGGAGCGGGGAGCTGTTTTTT,CSARERSGELFF
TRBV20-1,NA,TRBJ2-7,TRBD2,TGCAGTGCTAGAGAAGCGGGAGGAGGCTCCTACGAGCAGTACTTC,CSAREAGGGSYEQYF
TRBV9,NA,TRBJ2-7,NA,TGTTCCAGCAGCGTAGGAGACCTCCCTACCTACGAGCAGTACTTC,CSSSVGDLPTYEQYF
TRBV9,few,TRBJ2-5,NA,TGTGCCAGCAGCGTATCGGGCGGCCTCCAAGAGACCCAGTACTTC,CASSVSGGLQETQYF
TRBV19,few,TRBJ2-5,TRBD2,TGTGCCAGTAGTATGCCGGGACTAGCCTCGGAGACCCAGTACTTC,CASSMPGLASETQYF
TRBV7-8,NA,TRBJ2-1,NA,TGTGCCAGCAGCTTAAGTCGCGAGACCAGCTCCTACAATGAGCAGTTCTTC,CASSLSRETSSYNEQFF
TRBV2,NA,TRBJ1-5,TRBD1,TGTGCCAGCAGGCCCGACAGGGGGCCAGGACGCAATCAGCCCCAGCATTTT,CASRPDRGPGRNQPQHF
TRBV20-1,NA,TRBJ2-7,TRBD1,TGCAGTGCTGTACCGGGACAGGGCTACGAGCAGTACTTC,CSAVPGQGYEQYF
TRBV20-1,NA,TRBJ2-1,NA,TGCAGTGCTAGAGATCGGGGGTCGGGTTCCTACAATGAGCAGTTCTTC,CSARDRGSGSYNEQFF
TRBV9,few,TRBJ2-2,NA,TGTGCCAGCAGCGCTCCGCGAACCGGGGAGCTGTTTTTT,CASSAPRTGELFF
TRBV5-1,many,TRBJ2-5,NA,TGCGCCAGCAGCCCGGCGGTAGCCAGAGGGGAGACCCAGTACTTC,CASSPAVARGETQYF
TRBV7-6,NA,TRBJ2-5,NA,TGTGCCAGCAGCTTATACGCAGGGAATCAAGAGACCCAGTACTTC,CASSLYAGNQETQYF
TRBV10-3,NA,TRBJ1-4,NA,TGTGCCATCAGTGAGGGTATCCGAAATAATGAAAAACTGTTTTTT,CAISEGIRNNEKLFF
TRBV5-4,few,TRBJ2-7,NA,TGTGCCAGCAGCTTGGCCGGGACAAGGGTATTCTCCTACGAGCAGTACTTC,CASSLAGTRVFSYEQYF
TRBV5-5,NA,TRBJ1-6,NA,TGTGCCAGCAGCTTGAGCAGGGAAGACTTATCCCTCCACTTT,CASSLSREDLSLHF
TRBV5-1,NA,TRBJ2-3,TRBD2,TGCGCCAGCAGCCAGACTAGCGGGAGTATGGATACGCAGTATTTT,CASSQTSGSMDTQYF
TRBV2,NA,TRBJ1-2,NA,TGTGCCAGCAGCGGACACCTTAACTATGGCTACACCTTC,CASSGHLNYGYTF
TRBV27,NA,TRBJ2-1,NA,TGTGCCAGCTCGCCGACAGGATACTACAATGAGCAGTTCTTC,CASSPTGYYNEQFF
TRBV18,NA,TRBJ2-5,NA,TGTGCCAGCTCACCGGGTTTCAAAGAGACCCAGTACTTC,CASSPGFKETQYF
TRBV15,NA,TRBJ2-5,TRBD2,TGTGCCACCAGAACGGGAGGCGGGGAGACCCAGTACTTC,CATRTGGGETQYF
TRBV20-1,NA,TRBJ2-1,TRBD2,TGCAGTGCTAGACTAGCGGGGGGTGATGGGGAGCAGTTCTTC,CSARLAGGDGEQFF